The rows below give T cell receptor beta chains drawn from one sample of a study of blood T cell repertoires in COVID-19. TCRdb's table, derived via immunoSEQ multiplex PCR, lists solely in-frame clones and lacks some. This repertoire shows 140,000 to 150,000 clones, about 85% found once; its top ten account for around 6.2%. The material sequenced was PBMCs or T cells enriched from blood (not recorded which). These receptors were obtained from a woman aged 40 to 50 who had recovered from COVID-19. Both conserved end residues are part of each CDR3. D genes are given only for firm matches.

j_call: TRBJ1-6; d_call: TRBD1; v_call: TRBV6-5; cdr3_aa: CASRPGQGPTPLHF
j_call: TRBJ2-1; d_call: TRBD2; v_call: TRBV3-1/TRBV3-2; cdr3_aa: CASSPRTSGGNEQFF
j_call: TRBJ1-3; d_call: -; v_call: TRBV18; cdr3_aa: CASSPQGGVISGNTIYF
j_call: TRBJ1-3; d_call: TRBD1; v_call: TRBV19; cdr3_aa: CASSLPGTGGSTIYF
j_call: TRBJ2-1; d_call: TRBD1; v_call: TRBV19; cdr3_aa: CASSIRGSLNNEQFF
j_call: TRBJ1-2; d_call: -; v_call: TRBV3-1/TRBV3-2; cdr3_aa: CASSQDRGYIGGYTF
j_call: TRBJ1-5; d_call: -; v_call: TRBV10-3; cdr3_aa: CAISESGDLQPQHF
j_call: TRBJ2-1; d_call: TRBD2; v_call: TRBV6-4; cdr3_aa: CASSDQTSGSGNEQFF
j_call: TRBJ2-7; d_call: TRBD2; v_call: TRBV4-1; cdr3_aa: CASSQDRAPVGGSSYEQYF
j_call: TRBJ2-7; d_call: TRBD1; v_call: TRBV2; cdr3_aa: CASKRDRDNEQYF
j_call: TRBJ1-1; d_call: TRBD1; v_call: TRBV11-3; cdr3_aa: CASSPRQGSEAFF
j_call: TRBJ1-5; d_call: TRBD1; v_call: TRBV5-6; cdr3_aa: CASSGGTGGGQPQHF
j_call: TRBJ2-7; d_call: TRBD2; v_call: TRBV12-5; cdr3_aa: CASGLTTSGEFHEQYF
j_call: TRBJ1-3; d_call: TRBD1; v_call: TRBV5-4; cdr3_aa: CASQTGSSGNTIYF
j_call: TRBJ2-3; d_call: TRBD2; v_call: TRBV28; cdr3_aa: CASSLWGAGDTDTQYF
j_call: TRBJ2-2; d_call: -; v_call: TRBV14; cdr3_aa: CASSHFRNPGELFF
j_call: TRBJ2-1; d_call: -; v_call: TRBV11-3; cdr3_aa: CASSLDRASGNEQFF
j_call: TRBJ2-1; d_call: TRBD1; v_call: TRBV27; cdr3_aa: CASHRGETYNEQFF